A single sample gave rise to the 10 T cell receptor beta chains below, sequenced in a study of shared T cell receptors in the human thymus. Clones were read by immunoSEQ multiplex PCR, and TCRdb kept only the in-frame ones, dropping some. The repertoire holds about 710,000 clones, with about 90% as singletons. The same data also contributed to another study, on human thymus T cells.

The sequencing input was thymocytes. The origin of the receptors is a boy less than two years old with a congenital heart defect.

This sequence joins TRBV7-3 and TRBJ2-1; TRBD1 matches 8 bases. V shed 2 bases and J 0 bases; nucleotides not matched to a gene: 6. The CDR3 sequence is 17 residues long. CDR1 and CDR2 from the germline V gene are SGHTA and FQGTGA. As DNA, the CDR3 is TGTGCCAGCAGCTTACGGCGGGGACAGGACTCCTACAATGAGCAGTTCTTC. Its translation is CASSLRRGQDSYNEQFF.

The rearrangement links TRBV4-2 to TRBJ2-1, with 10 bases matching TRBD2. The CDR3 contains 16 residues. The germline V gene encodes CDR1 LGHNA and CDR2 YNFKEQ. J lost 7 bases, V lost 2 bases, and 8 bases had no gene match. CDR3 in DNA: TGTGCCAGCAGCCAAAAGGGCCTAGCGGGGGAAAATGAGCAGTTCTTC. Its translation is CASSQKGLAGENEQFF.

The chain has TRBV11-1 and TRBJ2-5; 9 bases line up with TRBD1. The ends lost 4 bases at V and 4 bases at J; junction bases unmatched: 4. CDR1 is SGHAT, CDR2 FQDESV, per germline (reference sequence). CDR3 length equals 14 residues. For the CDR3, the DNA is TGTGCCAGCAGCTCGAACAGGGGGCGAGAGACCCAGTACTTC. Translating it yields CASSSNRGRETQYF.

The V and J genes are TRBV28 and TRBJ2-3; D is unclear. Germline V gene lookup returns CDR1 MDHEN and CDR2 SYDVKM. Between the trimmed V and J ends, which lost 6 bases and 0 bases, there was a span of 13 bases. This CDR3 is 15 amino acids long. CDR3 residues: CASRRAHYSTDTQYF. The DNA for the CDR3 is TGTGCCAGCAGGAGAGCGCATTATAGCACAGATACGCAGTATTTT.

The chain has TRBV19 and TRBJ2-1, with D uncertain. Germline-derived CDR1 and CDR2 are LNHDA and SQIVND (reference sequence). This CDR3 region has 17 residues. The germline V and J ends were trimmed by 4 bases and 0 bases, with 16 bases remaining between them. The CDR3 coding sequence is TGTGCCAGTAGTAATTGTGGCCCCCGGAGCTCCTACAATGAGCAGTTCTTC. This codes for CASSNCGPRSSYNEQFF.

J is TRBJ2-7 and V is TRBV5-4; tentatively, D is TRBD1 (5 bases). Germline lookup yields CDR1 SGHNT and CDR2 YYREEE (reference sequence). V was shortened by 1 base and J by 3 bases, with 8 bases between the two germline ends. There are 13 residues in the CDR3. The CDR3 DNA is TGTGCCAGCAGCTTGACTACAGGCTACGAGCAGTACTTC. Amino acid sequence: CASSLTTGYEQYF.

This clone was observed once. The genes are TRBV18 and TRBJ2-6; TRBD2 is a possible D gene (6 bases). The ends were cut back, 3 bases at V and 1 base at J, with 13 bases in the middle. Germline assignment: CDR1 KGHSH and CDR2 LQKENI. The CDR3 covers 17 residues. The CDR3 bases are TGTGCCAGCTCACCGGGGGGAACGGTATCTGGGGCCAACGTCCTGACTTTC. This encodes CASSPGGTVSGANVLTF.

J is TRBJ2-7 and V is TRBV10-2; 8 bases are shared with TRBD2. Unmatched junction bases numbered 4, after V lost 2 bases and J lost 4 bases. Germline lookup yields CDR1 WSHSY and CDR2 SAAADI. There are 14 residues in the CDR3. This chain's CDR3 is CASSETSGDYEQYF. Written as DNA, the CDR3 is TGCGCCAGCAGTGAGACTAGCGGTGATTACGAGCAGTACTTC.

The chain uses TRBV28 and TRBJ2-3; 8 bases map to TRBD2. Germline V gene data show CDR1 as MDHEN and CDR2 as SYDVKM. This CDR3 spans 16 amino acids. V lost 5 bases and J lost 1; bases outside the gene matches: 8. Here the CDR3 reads CASSPRTSQRTDTQYF. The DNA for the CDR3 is TGTGCCAGCAGTCCCAGGACTAGCCAACGCACAGATACGCAGTATTTT.

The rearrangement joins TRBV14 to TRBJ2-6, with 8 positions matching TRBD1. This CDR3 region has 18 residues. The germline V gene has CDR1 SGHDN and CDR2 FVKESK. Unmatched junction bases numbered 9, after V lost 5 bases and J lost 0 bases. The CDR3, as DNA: TGTGCCAGCAGCACACGGACAGGGTGGAACTCTGGGGCCAACGTCCTGACTTTC. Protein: CASSTRTGWNSGANVLTF. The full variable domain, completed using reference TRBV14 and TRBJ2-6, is EAGVTQFPSHSVIEKGQTVTLRCDPISGHDNLYWYRRVMGKEIKFLLHFVKESKQDESGMPNNRFLAERTGGTYSTLKVQPAELEDSGVYFCASSTRTGWNSGANVLTFGAGSRLTVL.